This TCR beta chain appears in the sequencing data of a study of identical twins. Remarks on this clonotype: Its specificity is unknown.

TCRdb redid the calling of the 5' RACE reads with MiXCR, one entry per CDR3 protein. The data contain under 900,000 distinct CDR3 sequences, 9% to 15% of them singletons. Points from the study as a whole: Beta out-of-frame twin sharing showed a weaker excess. Cord blood's abundant beta clonotypes had fewer insertions, unlike memory repertoires. Shared out-of-frame alpha sequences (those common to twins) showed excess low generation probability.

Another study also made use of these data, one on yellow fever vaccine responses in identical twins.

The clonotype originates from a woman between 18 and 30 years old in good health. The sequencing input was PBMCs.

The CDR3 region is CASSEQQGNQPQHF. The CDR3 DNA reads TGTGCCAGCAGTGAGCAACAGGGGAATCAGCCCCAGCATTTT. The chain carries TRBV6-1 and TRBJ1-5; 7 bases are a match to TRBD1. The CDR3 length is 14 residues. Trimming at V came to 3 bases and at J to 4 bases, leaving 3 bases not matched to a gene. Germline lookup yields CDR1 MNHNS and CDR2 SASEGT.